In this sample, the clone carrying this TCR beta chain turned up once. Stated time point: baseline pretreatment blood. Treatment described: 15 Gy SBRT to primary tumor, nephrectomy 4 weeks later. After SBRT, blood was collected at 2 and 4 weeks, plus baseline. The sample originates from a study of radiation and T cells in renal cell carcinoma. As for the study in general: Nephrectomy followed 15 Gy stereotactic body radiation by 4 weeks.

Method: immunoSEQ multiplex PCR; TCRdb's copy keeps in-frame clones and lacks some. The data hold approximately 110,000 clones, with about four fifths observed a single time. The source of this sequence is an older woman with renal cell carcinoma. The sample consisted of blood, taken from a patient whose treatment included radiotherapy and nephrectomy.

The CDR3 region has the DNA TGTGCCAGTAGTATCATAGTCCCTAACACCGGGGAGCTGTTTTTT. Its protein is CASSIIVPNTGELFF. The chain recombines TRBV19 with TRBJ2-2, with D hard to call. This CDR3 contains 15 residues. Trimming cost V 3 bases and J 2 bases, with 10 bases left between them. Germline V gene data show CDR1 as LNHDA and CDR2 as SQIVND (reference sequence). Full variable domain (missing parts from reference TRBV19 and TRBJ2-2): DGGITQSPKYLFRKEGQNVTLSCEQNLNHDAMYWYRQDPGQGLRLIYYSQIVNDFQKGDIAEGYSVSREKKESFPLTVTSAQKNPTAFYLCASSIIVPNTGELFFGEGSRLTVL.